This entry describes one TCR beta chain. Its target is not known. The source of the sample is a study of somatic mutations in cytotoxic T cells in rheumatoid arthritis. Study context: Certain T-cell populations stained with V beta antibodies were FACS-sorted to nearly 100% purity, and V beta1+ cells were TCRB-sequenced.

General study findings and limits: Measured CD8+ T-cell clonality, a value compared between rheumatoid arthritis patients and age-matched healthy controls, did not differ significantly.

Sequenced by immunoSEQ multiplex PCR; TCRdb stores in-frame clones only, minus some. This table has tens of thousands of clones, approximately 78% appearing once. The CDR3 covers 13 residues. The germline V gene has CDR1 GTSNPN and CDR2 SVGIG (reference sequence). V lost 0 bases to trimming and J lost 0 bases, with 5 bases between them. The sequencing sample was made of CD8+ T cells sorted from blood. The genes are TRBV30 and TRBJ2-5; D not resolved. The TCR was taken from an adult with rheumatoid arthritis. CDR3 DNA: TGTGCCTGGAGTGTAGCTAACCAAGAGACCCAGTACTTC. This translates into CAWSVANQETQYF.